Below, 7 T cell receptor beta chains from the same sample are listed, as sequenced in a study of OX40 agonist ivuxolimab in advanced cancers. Sequencing used immunoSEQ multiplex PCR; TCRdb keeps in-frame clones, though not all of them. The data show 74,000 or so clones, 85% to 95% seen once. This specimen consisted of CD4+ or CD8+ T cells sorted from blood, obtained in a trial of the OX40 agonist ivuxolimab. These receptors were collected from an adult with an advanced solid tumor such as melanoma, head and neck, liver or kidney cancer.

V is TRBV25-1 and J is TRBJ2-1; 9 bases agree with TRBD1. Germline trimming cut 6 bases from V and 2 bases from J; bases unmatched to any gene: 5. The length of the CDR3 is 15 residues. Germline assignment: CDR1 MGHDK and CDR2 SYGVNS. The CDR3 protein is CASSLTGGAYNEQFF. The CDR3 nucleotides read TGTGCCAGCAGCCTAACAGGGGGCGCCTACAATGAGCAGTTCTTC.

In this sample, this clone turned up a few times. This chain links TRBV27 with TRBJ1-5; 8 bases align to TRBD1. The V segment lost 3 bases and the J segment 7 bases; nucleotides outside the gene matches: 8. Germline V gene lookup returns CDR1 MNHEY and CDR2 SMNVEV (reference sequence). The CDR3 has 15 amino acids. CDR3 region: CASSFGQGISQPQHF. CDR3 DNA sequence: TGTGCCAGCAGTTTCGGACAGGGTATTTCCCAGCCCCAGCATTTT.

The chain carries TRBV10-3 and TRBJ2-3, with 7 bases matching TRBD2. CDR1 and CDR2 (germline): ENHRY, SYGVKD. Trimming removed 11 bases from V and 3 bases from J; junction bases left unmatched: 11. This CDR3 spans 14 amino acids. The DNA of the CDR3 is TGTGCCGCCAAGGGAGCGGGGAATACAGATACGCAGTATTTT. It yields the protein CAAKGAGNTDTQYF.

V is TRBV7-9 and J is TRBJ2-1; possibly TRBD2 for D (5 bases). CDR1 SEHNR and CDR2 FQNEAQ come from the germline V gene (reference sequence). The V end was cut by 4 bases, the J end by 0 bases, with 19 bases between. The length of the CDR3 is 18 residues. The CDR3 is CASSSILQTSISYNEQFF. The CDR3 nucleotides read TGTGCCAGCAGCTCCATACTTCAAACTAGTATCTCCTACAATGAGCAGTTCTTC.

This clone was detected only once. This rearrangement joins TRBV11-1 to TRBJ1-6, with 7 bases fitting TRBD1. The CDR3 sequence is 15 residues long. The germline V gene encodes CDR1 SGHAT and CDR2 FQDESV (reference sequence). After removal of 5 bases from V and 7 bases from J, the junction contained 8 bases not matched to a gene. CDR3 in amino acids: CASSETGTENSPLHF. DNA for the CDR3: TGTGCCAGCAGCGAGACCGGGACAGAAAATTCACCCCTCCACTTT.

The V call is TRBV12-5, the J call TRBJ2-3; perhaps D is TRBD1 or TRBD2 (7 bases each). V lost 5 bases to trimming and J lost 2 bases, with 20 bases between them. CDR1 LGHNT and CDR2 FRNRAP come from the germline V gene. The CDR3 covers 17 residues. This CDR3 reads CASGVGRGLLSTDTQYF. For the CDR3, the DNA is TGTGCTAGTGGTGTGGGGAGGGGGCTTTTGTCCACAGATACGCAGTATTTT.

The chain employs TRBV7-9 and TRBJ2-7; D perhaps matches TRBD1 (6 bases). Trimming stripped 5 bases from V and 2 bases from J, with 10 bases between. CDR3 size: 13 residues. Germline loops: CDR1 SEHNR, CDR2 FQNEAQ (reference sequence). CDR3 DNA sequence: TGTGCCAGCAGCCGAAGGGGGACCTACGAGCAGTACTTC. As protein: CASSRRGTYEQYF.